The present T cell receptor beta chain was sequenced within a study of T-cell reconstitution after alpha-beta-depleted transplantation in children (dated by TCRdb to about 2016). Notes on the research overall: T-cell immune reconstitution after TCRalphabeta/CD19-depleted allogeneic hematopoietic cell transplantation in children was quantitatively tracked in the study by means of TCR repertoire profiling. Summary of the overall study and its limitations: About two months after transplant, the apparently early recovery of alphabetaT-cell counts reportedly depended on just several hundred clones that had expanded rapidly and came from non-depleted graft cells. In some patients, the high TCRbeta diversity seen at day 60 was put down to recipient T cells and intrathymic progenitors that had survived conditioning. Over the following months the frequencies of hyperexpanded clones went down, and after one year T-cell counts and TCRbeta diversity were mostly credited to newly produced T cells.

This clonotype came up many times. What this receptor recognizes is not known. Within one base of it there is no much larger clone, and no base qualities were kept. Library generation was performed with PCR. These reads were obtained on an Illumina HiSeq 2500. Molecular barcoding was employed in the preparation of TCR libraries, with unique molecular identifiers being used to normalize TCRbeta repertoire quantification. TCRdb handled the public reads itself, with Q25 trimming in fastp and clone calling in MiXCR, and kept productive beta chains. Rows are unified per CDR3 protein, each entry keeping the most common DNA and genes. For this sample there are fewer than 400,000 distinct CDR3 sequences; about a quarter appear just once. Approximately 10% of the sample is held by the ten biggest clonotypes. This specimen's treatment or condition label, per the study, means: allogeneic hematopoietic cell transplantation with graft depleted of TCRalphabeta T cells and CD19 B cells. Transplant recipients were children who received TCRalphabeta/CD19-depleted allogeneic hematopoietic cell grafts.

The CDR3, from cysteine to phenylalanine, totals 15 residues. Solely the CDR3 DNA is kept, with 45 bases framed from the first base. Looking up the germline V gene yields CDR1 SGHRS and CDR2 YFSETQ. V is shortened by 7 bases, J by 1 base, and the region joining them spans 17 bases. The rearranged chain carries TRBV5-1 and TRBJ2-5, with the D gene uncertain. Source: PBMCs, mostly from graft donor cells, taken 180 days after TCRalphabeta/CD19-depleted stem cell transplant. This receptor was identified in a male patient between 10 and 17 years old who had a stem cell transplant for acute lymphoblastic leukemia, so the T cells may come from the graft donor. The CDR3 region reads CASFNPRTTQETQYF. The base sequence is TGCGCCAGCTTTAATCCGAGGACCACCCAAGAGACCCAGTACTTC.